The sequence of this T cell receptor (beta chain) was determined in a study of control samples from healthy donors and cancer patients. Clones were read by immunoSEQ multiplex PCR, and TCRdb kept only the in-frame ones, dropping some. The table has 55,000 to 65,000 clones, about 89% seen once. Looked up from germline, CDR1 is MNHEY and CDR2 is SVGEGT. This CDR3 comprises 14 residues. The trim removed 0 bases at V and 9 bases at J, leaving 3 bases unmatched. This chain joins TRBV6-2 or TRBV6-3 and TRBJ1-1; 11 positions agree with TRBD1. Sequenced material: PBMCs. This clonotype originated in a woman aged 60-75 years with lung cancer. The CDR3 loop reads CASSYSGTGGKAFF. In nucleotides, the CDR3 is TGTGCCAGCAGTTACTCGGGGACAGGGGGAAAAGCTTTCTTT.